These 8 T cell receptor beta chains were all obtained from the same sample, sequenced in a study of blood T cell repertoires in COVID-19. Using immunoSEQ multiplex PCR, the repertoire was profiled, and TCRdb retains in-frame clones only, with some absent. Here the sample spans more than 95,000 clones, approximately 80% being singletons. The sequenced sample consisted of peripheral blood. These TCRs come from a human donor in a cohort sampled during active COVID-19.

V gene TRBV27 combines with J gene TRBJ2-7; 7 nucleotides agree with TRBD1. Germline values: CDR1 MNHEY, CDR2 SMNVEV (reference sequence). The length of the CDR3 is 11 residues. The V and J ends lost 8 bases and 6 bases, in that order; junction bases with no gene match: 4. The CDR3 loop is CASYRGGEQYF. The CDR3 coding sequence is TGTGCCAGCTACAGGGGTGGCGAGCAGTACTTC.

The chain couples TRBV7-3 to TRBJ2-3; 7 bases map to TRBD1. Germline V lookup: CDR1 SGHTA, CDR2 FQGTGA. This CDR3 region has 14 residues. V was pared by 5 bases and J by 4 bases, with 6 bases of the junction left unmatched. The CDR3 loop reads CASSAAQGADTQYF. The CDR3 nucleotides are TGTGCCAGCAGCGCTGCGCAGGGGGCAGATACGCAGTATTTT.

The rearrangement uses TRBV12-3 or TRBV12-4 and TRBJ2-7; D remains ambiguous. The ends were cut back, 6 bases at V and 2 bases at J, with 11 bases in the middle. This CDR3 is built from 13 residues. CDR3 sequence reads: CASRADLAYEQYF. The DNA for the CDR3 is TGTGCCAGCAGGGCAGATCTTGCCTACGAGCAGTACTTC.

The chain links TRBV7-9 to TRBJ1-2; a weak D match, TRBD1 (5 bases). Trimming cost V 0 bases and J 6 bases, with 11 bases left between them. Looked up from germline, CDR1 is SEHNR and CDR2 is FQNEAQ (reference sequence). CDR3 length: 14 amino acids. The DNA for the CDR3 is TGTGCCAGCAGCTTAGCACAGGTACTCCATGGCTACACCTTC. This sequence encodes CASSLAQVLHGYTF.

The sample holds one count of this clone. The chain employs TRBV6-4 and TRBJ1-1, with D maybe TRBD1 (5 bases). The length of the CDR3 is 14 residues. Germline CDR1 is MRHNA and CDR2 is SNTAGT. Trimming stripped 4 bases from V and 4 bases from J, with 13 bases between. CDR3 in amino acids: CASSAQGWFTEAFF. The DNA of the CDR3 is TGTGCCAGCAGTGCCCAGGGTTGGTTCACTGAAGCTTTCTTT.

The chain has TRBV7-6 and TRBJ2-3; 10 bases fit TRBD2. Germline trimming cut 3 bases from V and 5 bases from J; bases unmatched to any gene: 14. Per the germline V gene, CDR1 is SGHVS and CDR2 is FNYEAQ. The length of the CDR3 is 18 residues. CDR3 sequence (DNA): TGTGCCAGCAGCTTTTCGTCCGCTAGCGGGGGCCCACTAGATACGCAGTATTTT. It encodes CASSFSSASGGPLDTQYF.

V and J are TRBV5-6 and TRBJ1-2; a possible D gene is TRBD1 (5 bases). Trimming removed 0 bases from V and 3 bases from J, with 12 bases in between. The CDR3 is 15 residues long. Per germline, CDR1 SGHDT and CDR2 YYEEEE. For the CDR3, the DNA is TGTGCCAGCAGCTTGGAGGCAGGGTCGTACTATGGCTACACCTTC. It specifies CASSLEAGSYYGYTF.

The V and J genes are TRBV19 and TRBJ1-1; D ambiguous. Trimming took 5 bases from V and 0 from J, leaving 10 bases between them. Germline V CDR1 and CDR2: LNHDA, SQIVND (reference sequence). The CDR3 is 14 amino acids. In nucleotides, the CDR3 is TGTGCCAGTAGTGTCTCCGGGGTGAACACTGAAGCTTTCTTT. It yields the protein CASSVSGVNTEAFF.